This T cell receptor (beta chain) came from a study of Ad26.COV2.S vaccination and SARS-CoV-2 variants. Sequencing was performed with immunoSEQ multiplex PCR; in TCRdb, only in-frame clones are kept and a portion is missing. This table has about 350,000 clones, 88% appearing once. Documented treatment: 15 to 20 received Ad26.COV2.S at low or high dose, single or two shots; 5 received placebo; per-sample allocation not given. Sampling occurred on day 63 after the first vaccine or placebo injection. The vaccine antigen was prefusion-stabilized Wuhan SARS-CoV-2 spike. V was pared by 4 bases and J by 0 bases, with 7 bases of the junction left unmatched. Germline loops: CDR1 SGHVS, CDR2 FNYEAQ. The CDR3 loop spans 16 amino acids.

The sample was peripheral blood, taken in a trial of Ad26.COV2.S vaccine versus placebo. The chain joins TRBV7-6 to TRBJ2-3, with 7 bases matching TRBD1. This receptor was obtained from a person aged 18 to 59 who received the Ad26.COV2.S COVID-19 vaccine or a placebo. The CDR3 coding sequence is TGTGCCAGCAGCTCTCGACAGGGCCCTAGCACAGATACGCAGTATTTT. It encodes CASSSRQGPSTDTQYF.